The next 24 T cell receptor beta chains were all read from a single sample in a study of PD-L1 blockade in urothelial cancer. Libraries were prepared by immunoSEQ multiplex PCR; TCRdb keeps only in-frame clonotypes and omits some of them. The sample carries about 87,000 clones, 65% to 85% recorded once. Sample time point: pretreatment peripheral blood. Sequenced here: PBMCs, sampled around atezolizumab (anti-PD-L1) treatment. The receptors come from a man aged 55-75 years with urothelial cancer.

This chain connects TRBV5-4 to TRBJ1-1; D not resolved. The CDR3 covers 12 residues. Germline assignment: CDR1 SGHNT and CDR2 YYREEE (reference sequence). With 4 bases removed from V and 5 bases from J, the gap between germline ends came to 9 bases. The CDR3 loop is CASSPRDTEAFF. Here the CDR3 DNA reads TGTGCCAGCAGCCCCCGAGATACTGAAGCTTTCTTT.

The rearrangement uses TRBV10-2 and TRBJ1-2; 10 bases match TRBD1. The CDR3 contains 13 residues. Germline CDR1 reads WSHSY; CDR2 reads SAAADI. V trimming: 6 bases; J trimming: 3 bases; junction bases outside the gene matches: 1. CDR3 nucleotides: TGCGCCAGCAGGGACAGGGGGGACTATGGCTACACCTTC. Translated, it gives CASRDRGDYGYTF.

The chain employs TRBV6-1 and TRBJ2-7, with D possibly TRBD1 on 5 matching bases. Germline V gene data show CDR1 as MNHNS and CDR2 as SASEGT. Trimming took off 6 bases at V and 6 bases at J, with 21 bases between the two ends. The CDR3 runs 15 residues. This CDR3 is CASRRAQETKGEQYF. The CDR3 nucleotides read TGTGCCAGCAGGAGAGCACAGGAAACTAAGGGCGAGCAGTACTTC.

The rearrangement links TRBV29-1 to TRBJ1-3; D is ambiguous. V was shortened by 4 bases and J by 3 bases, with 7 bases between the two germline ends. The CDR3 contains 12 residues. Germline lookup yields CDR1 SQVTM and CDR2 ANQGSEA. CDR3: CSVAGDGNTIYF. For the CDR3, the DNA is TGCAGCGTTGCGGGTGATGGAAACACCATATATTTT.

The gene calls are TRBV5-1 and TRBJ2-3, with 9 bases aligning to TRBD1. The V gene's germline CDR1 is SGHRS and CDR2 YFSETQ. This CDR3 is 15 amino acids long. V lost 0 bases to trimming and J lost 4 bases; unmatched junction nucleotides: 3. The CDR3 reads CASSLDRGPADTQYF. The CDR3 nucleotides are TGCGCCAGCAGCTTGGACAGGGGGCCCGCAGATACGCAGTATTTT.

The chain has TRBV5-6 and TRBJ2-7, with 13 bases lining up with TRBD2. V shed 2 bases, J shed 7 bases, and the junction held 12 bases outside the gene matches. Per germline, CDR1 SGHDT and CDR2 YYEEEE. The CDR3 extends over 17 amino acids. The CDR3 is CASSFGFGLAGVWEQYF. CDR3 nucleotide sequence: TGTGCCAGCAGCTTTGGATTTGGACTAGCGGGAGTATGGGAGCAGTACTTC.

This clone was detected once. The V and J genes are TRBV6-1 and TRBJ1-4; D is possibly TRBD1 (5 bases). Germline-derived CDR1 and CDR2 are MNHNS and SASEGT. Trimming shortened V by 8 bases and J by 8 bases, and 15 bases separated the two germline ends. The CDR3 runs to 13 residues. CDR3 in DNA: TGTGCCAGCGTGAACGACAGATACGAAAAACTGTTTTTT. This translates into CASVNDRYEKLFF.

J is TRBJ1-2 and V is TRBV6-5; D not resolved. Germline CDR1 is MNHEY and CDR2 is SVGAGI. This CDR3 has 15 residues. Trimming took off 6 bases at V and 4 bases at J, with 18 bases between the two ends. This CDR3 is CASRPLGVEVYGYTF. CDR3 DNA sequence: TGTGCCAGCAGACCCCTCGGGGTAGAAGTCTATGGCTACACCTTC.

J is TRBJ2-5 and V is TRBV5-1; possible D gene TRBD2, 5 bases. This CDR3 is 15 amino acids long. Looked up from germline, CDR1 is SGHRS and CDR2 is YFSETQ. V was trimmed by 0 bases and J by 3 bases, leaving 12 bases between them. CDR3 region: CASSLVGEGKETQYF. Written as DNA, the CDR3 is TGCGCCAGCAGCTTGGTCGGAGAGGGAAAAGAGACCCAGTACTTC.

Here the CDR3 reads CASSDRGPYNEQFF. In nucleotides, the CDR3 is TGCGCCAGCTCTGACAGGGGGCCCTACAATGAGCAGTTCTTC. V usage is TRBV5-1 and J usage is TRBJ2-1; 10 bases line up with TRBD1. CDR1 is SGHRS and CDR2 is YFSETQ in the germline V gene. The CDR3 spans 14 residues. The V and J ends lost 7 bases and 2 bases, in that order; junction bases with no gene match: 3. Full variable domain (rest looked up from reference TRBV5-1 and TRBJ2-1): KAGVTQTPRYLIKTRGQQVTLSCSPISGHRSVSWYQQTPGQGLQFLFEYFSETQRNKGNFPGRFSGRQFSNSRSEMNVSTLELGDSALYLCASSDRGPYNEQFFGPGTRLTVL.

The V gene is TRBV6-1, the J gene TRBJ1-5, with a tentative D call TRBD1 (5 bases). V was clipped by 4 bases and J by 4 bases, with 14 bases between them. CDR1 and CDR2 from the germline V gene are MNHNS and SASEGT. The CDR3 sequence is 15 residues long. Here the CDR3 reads CASSGGWEGNQPQHF. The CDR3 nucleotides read TGTGCCAGCAGTGGGGGCTGGGAAGGGAATCAGCCCCAGCATTTT.

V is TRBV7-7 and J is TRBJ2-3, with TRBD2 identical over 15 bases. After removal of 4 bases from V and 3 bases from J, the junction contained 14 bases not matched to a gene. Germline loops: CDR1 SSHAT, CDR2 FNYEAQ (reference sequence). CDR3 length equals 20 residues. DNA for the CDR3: TGTGCCAGCAGCTCTCTACCCTGGACTAGCGGGGGGGCCGGGACAGATACGCAGTATTTT. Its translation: CASSSLPWTSGGAGTDTQYF.

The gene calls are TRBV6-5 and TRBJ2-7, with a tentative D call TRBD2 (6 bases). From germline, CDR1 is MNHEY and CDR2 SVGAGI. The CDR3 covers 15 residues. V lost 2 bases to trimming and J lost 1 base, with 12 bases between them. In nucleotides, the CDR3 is TGTGCCAGCAGTTACGCGGGACGTTCGTCCTACGAGCAGTACTTC. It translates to CASSYAGRSSYEQYF.

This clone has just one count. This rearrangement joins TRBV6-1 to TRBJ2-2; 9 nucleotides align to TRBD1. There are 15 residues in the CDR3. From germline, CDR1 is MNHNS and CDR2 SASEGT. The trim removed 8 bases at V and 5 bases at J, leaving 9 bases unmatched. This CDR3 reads CASDAGTGNTGELFF. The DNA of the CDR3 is TGTGCCAGCGACGCCGGGACAGGGAATACCGGGGAGCTGTTTTTT.

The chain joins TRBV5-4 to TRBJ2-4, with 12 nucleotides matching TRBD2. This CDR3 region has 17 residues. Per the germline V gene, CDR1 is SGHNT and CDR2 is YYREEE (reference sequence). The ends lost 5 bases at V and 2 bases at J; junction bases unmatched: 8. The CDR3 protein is CASSRLAGAVTKNIQYF. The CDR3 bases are TGTGCCAGCAGTCGACTAGCGGGGGCAGTTACCAAAAACATTCAGTACTTC.

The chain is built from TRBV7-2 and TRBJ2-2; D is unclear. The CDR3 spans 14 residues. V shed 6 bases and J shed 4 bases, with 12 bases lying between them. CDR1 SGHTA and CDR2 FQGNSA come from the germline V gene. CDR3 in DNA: TGTGCCAGCAGTTCTTATACAGCCACCGGGGAGCTGTTTTTT. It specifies CASSSYTATGELFF.

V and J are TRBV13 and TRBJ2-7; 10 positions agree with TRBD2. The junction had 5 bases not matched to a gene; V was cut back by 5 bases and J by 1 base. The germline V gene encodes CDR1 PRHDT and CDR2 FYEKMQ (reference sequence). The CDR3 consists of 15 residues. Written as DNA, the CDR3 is TGTGCCAGCAGCCAGGGGACTAGCGAATCCTACGAGCAGTACTTC. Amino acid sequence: CASSQGTSESYEQYF.

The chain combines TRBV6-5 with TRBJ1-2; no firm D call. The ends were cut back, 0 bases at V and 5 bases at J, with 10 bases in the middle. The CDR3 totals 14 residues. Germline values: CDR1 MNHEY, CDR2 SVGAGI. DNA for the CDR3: TGTGCCAGCAGTTACTCGGGCAGCCTGTATGGCTACACCTTC. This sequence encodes CASSYSGSLYGYTF.

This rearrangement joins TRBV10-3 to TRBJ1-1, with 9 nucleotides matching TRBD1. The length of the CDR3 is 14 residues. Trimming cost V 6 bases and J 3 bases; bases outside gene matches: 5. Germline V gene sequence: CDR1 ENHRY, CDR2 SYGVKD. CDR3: CAISPGQGYTEAFF. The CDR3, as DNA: TGTGCCATCAGCCCGGGACAGGGATACACTGAAGCTTTCTTT.

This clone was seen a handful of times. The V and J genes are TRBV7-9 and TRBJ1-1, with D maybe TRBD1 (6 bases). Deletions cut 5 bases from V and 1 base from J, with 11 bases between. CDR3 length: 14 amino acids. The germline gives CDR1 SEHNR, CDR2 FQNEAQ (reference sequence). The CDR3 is CASSQGPANTEAFF. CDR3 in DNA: TGTGCCAGCAGCCAGGGGCCAGCGAACACTGAAGCTTTCTTT.

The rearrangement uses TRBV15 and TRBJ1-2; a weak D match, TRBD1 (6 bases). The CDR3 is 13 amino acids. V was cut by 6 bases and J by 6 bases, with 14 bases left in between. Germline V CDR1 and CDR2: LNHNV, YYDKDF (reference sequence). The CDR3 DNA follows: TGTGCCACCAGTGAAAGGGGGGGCAATGGCTACACCTTC. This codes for CATSERGGNGYTF. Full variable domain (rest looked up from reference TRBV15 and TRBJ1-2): DAMVIQNPRYQVTQFGKPVTLSCSQTLNHNVMYWYQQKSSQAPKLLFHYYDKDFNNEADTPDNFQSRRPNTSFCFLDIRSPGLGDTAMYLCATSERGGNGYTFGSGTRLTVV.

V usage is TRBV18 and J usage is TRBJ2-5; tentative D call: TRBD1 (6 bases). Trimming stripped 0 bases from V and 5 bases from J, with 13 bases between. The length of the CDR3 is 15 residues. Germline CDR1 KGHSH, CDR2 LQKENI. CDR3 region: CASSPPPGERETQYF. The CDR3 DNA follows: TGTGCCAGCTCACCACCCCCAGGGGAAAGGGAGACCCAGTACTTC. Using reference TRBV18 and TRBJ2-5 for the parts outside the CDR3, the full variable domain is NAGVMQNPRHLVRRRGQEARLRCSPMKGHSHVYWYRQLPEEGLKFMVYLQKENIIDESGMPKERFSAEFPKEGPSILRIQQVVRGDSAAYFCASSPPPGERETQYFGPGTRLLVL.

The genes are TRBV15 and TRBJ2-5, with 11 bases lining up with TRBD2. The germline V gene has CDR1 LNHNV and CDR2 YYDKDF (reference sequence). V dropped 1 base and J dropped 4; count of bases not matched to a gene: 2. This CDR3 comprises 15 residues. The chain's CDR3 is CATSRVLAGGETQYF. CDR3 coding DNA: TGTGCCACCAGCAGAGTCCTAGCGGGAGGAGAGACCCAGTACTTC.

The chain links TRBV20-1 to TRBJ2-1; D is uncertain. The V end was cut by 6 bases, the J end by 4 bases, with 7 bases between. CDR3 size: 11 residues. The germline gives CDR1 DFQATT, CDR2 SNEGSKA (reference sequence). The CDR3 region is CSAPAYNEQFF. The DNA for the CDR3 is TGCAGTGCGCCCGCGTACAATGAGCAGTTCTTC.